A single sample is the source of the 15 T cell receptor beta chains below, sequenced in a study of CD8 T cells in Susac syndrome. RNA, at roughly 0.45 to 1 ug, was reverse transcribed with random hexamers. TCRdb recomputed calls from the immunoSEQ multiplex PCR reads with MiXCR, one row per CDR3 protein. The sample has about 240,000 distinct CDR3 sequences, 96% seen once. Input material: CD4+ T cells from PBMCs. These receptors were obtained from a human donor with Susac syndrome.

The rearrangement uses TRBV29-1 and TRBJ2-3; the D gene is possibly TRBD1 (6 bases). Germline V CDR1 and CDR2: SQVTM, ANQGSEA. This CDR3 spans 14 amino acids. The CDR3 DNA reads TGCACCGACCTCCGACAGGCAGAGACAGATACGCAGTATTTT. This translates into CTDLRQAETDTQYF.

The chain combines TRBV20-1 with TRBJ2-3; no reliable D call. This CDR3 contains 15 residues. Germline-derived CDR1 and CDR2 are DFQATT and SNEGSKA (reference sequence). The V end was cut by 4 bases, the J end by 4 bases, with 18 bases between. The CDR3 DNA is TGCAGTGCTACAGGACCATCCCTGTATTCAGATACGCAGTATTTT. Residues: CSATGPSLYSDTQYF.

This chain joins TRBV13 and TRBJ1-4; TRBD1 is a possible D gene (6 bases). Germline V gene lookup returns CDR1 PRHDT and CDR2 FYEKMQ (reference sequence). The length of the CDR3 is 16 residues. V lost 5 bases and J lost 8, with 21 bases in between. The CDR3 spells CASSLARGQRNEKLFF. The DNA of the CDR3 is TGTGCCAGCAGCCTAGCCCGCGGACAGAGAAACGAAAAACTGTTTTTT.

The chain recombines TRBV30 with TRBJ2-1; D gene ambiguous. Between the trimmed V and J ends, which lost 2 bases and 8 bases, there was a span of 13 bases. The CDR3 is made up of 13 amino acids. Germline V CDR1 and CDR2: GTSNPN, SVGIG (reference sequence). CDR3 in amino acids: CAWSRYSTDEQFF. The CDR3 bases are TGTGCCTGGAGTAGGTATAGCACCGATGAGCAGTTCTTC.

The chain employs TRBV20-1 and TRBJ1-2; no clear D. The CDR3 runs to 11 residues. Trimming removed 6 bases at V and 5 bases at J, with 10 bases between. Per the germline V gene, CDR1 is DFQATT and CDR2 is SNEGSKA (reference sequence). CDR3 nucleotide sequence: TGCAGTGCAACCGCGGGGTATGGCTACACCTTC. It codes for CSATAGYGYTF.

The J gene is TRBJ1-1, the V gene TRBV6-5; D not resolved. The CDR3 extends over 13 amino acids. Germline V gene data show CDR1 as MNHEY and CDR2 as SVGAGI. V was trimmed by 8 bases and J by 1 base, leaving 11 bases between them. The CDR3 here is CASEAERNTEAFF. CDR3 coding DNA: TGTGCCAGCGAGGCAGAGAGGAACACTGAAGCTTTCTTT.

The chain combines TRBV3-1 with TRBJ2-7; 8 bases are shared with TRBD1. Germline trimming cut 5 bases from V and 7 bases from J; bases unmatched to any gene: 7. The V gene's germline CDR1 is LGHDT and CDR2 YNNKEL (reference sequence). This CDR3 has 13 amino acids. Written as DNA, the CDR3 is TGTGCCAGCAGCTGGACAGGGTTTAAAGAGCAGTACTTC. Translation: CASSWTGFKEQYF.

This clonotype came up once. The rearrangement links TRBV3-1 to TRBJ1-4; 7 bases are a match to TRBD1. The ends lost 5 bases at V and 8 bases at J; junction bases unmatched: 11. Germline V gene sequence: CDR1 LGHDT, CDR2 YNNKEL (reference sequence). The CDR3 loop spans 15 amino acids. The CDR3 coding sequence is TGTGCCAGCAGCTCAGGGGGGATATACAACGAAAAACTGTTTTTT. It is translated as CASSSGGIYNEKLFF.

The chain joins TRBV29-1 to TRBJ1-2; D remains ambiguous. V shed 6 bases and J shed 8 bases, with 16 bases lying between them. This CDR3 region has 12 residues. In germline, CDR1 is SQVTM, CDR2 ANQGSEA. The CDR3 loop is CSVPGVQRGYTF. CDR3 nucleotides: TGCAGCGTACCGGGCGTACAACGAGGCTACACCTTC.

The genes are TRBV29-1 and TRBJ2-4; the match to TRBD1 covers 7 bases. The CDR3 has 16 amino acids. CDR1 and CDR2 (germline): SQVTM, ANQGSEA. V dropped 7 bases and J dropped 0; count of bases not matched to a gene: 12. The CDR3 protein is CSATGQTILAKNIQYF. In nucleotides, the CDR3 is TGCAGCGCCACGGGACAGACTATACTAGCCAAAAACATTCAGTACTTC.

J is TRBJ2-5 and V is TRBV4-1; tentatively, D is TRBD1 (6 bases). The V end was cut by 0 bases, the J end by 4 bases, with 15 bases between. The CDR3 totals 16 residues. Germline loops: CDR1 MGHRA, CDR2 YSYEKL. For the CDR3, the DNA is TGCGCCAGCAGCCAAGATCCCCAACAGGGCCGAGAGACCCAGTACTTC. It specifies CASSQDPQQGRETQYF.

This sequence joins TRBV5-1 and TRBJ2-7; no clear D. Germline CDR1 reads SGHRS; CDR2 reads YFSETQ. V gave up 2 bases and J gave up 2 bases, with 5 bases separating them. The CDR3 sequence is 12 residues long. The CDR3 region is CASSFGAYEQYF. Written as DNA, the CDR3 is TGCGCCAGCAGCTTCGGAGCCTACGAGCAGTACTTC.

This clonotype was seen a single time. For the CDR3, the DNA is TGCAGTGCTAGAGAAAGACTAGCGGGAGTGTCCTACGAGCAGTACTTC. As protein: CSARERLAGVSYEQYF. The V gene is TRBV20-1, the J gene TRBJ2-7, with TRBD2 identical over 12 bases. The germline gives CDR1 DFQATT, CDR2 SNEGSKA (reference sequence). With V trimmed by 0 bases and J by 1 base, 4 bases remained unmatched. This CDR3 contains 16 residues.

V gene TRBV4-2 combines with J gene TRBJ2-7; 10 bases agree with TRBD2. Per the germline V gene, CDR1 is LGHNA and CDR2 is YNFKEQ. The CDR3 length is 18 residues. V dropped 2 bases and J dropped 7; count of bases not matched to a gene: 17. CDR3 DNA sequence: TGTGCCAGCAGCCAACTATACCGAGGACTAGCGGAGGTGGTAGAGCAGTACTTC. Amino acids: CASSQLYRGLAEVVEQYF.

The chain joins TRBV20-1 to TRBJ1-5; perhaps TRBD1 as D (5 bases). Trimming removed 0 bases at V and 7 bases at J, with 19 bases between. Germline CDR1 reads DFQATT; CDR2 reads SNEGSKA (reference sequence). This CDR3 has 16 amino acids. DNA for the CDR3: TGCAGTGCTAGAGATATCTCCGGACAAGGCGGCCAGCCCCAGCATTTT. Amino acid sequence: CSARDISGQGGQPQHF.